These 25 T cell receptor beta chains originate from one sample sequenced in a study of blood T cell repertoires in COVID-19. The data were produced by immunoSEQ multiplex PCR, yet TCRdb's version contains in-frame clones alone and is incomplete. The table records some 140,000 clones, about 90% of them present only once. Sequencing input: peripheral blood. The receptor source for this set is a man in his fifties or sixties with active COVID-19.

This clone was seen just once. CDR3 sequence: CASGEGYDEQYF. Here the CDR3 DNA reads TGTGCCAGTGGGGAGGGATACGACGAGCAGTACTTC. This chain joins TRBV5-8 and TRBJ2-7; 7 nucleotides line up with TRBD2. The CDR3 runs 12 residues. Germline CDR1 is SGHTS and CDR2 is YDEGEE. The ends lost 8 bases at V and 5 bases at J; junction bases unmatched: 7.

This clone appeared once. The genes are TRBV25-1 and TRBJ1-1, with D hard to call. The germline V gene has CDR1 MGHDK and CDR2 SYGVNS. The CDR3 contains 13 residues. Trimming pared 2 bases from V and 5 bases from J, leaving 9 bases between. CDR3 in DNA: TGTGCCAGCAGTGAACGCGCTAGGACTGAAGCTTTCTTT. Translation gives CASSERARTEAFF.

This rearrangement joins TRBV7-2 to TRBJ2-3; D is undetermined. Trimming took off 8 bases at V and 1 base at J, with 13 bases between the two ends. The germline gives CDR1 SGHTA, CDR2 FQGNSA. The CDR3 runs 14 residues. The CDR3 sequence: CASLDALRTDTQYF. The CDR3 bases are TGTGCCAGCCTTGATGCGCTTCGCACAGATACGCAGTATTTT.

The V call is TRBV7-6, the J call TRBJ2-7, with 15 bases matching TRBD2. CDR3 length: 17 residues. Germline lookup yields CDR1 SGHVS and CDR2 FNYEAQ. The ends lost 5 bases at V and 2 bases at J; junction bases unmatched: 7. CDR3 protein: CASSPGLAGGAAYEQYF. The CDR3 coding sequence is TGTGCCAGCAGCCCGGGACTAGCGGGGGGCGCCGCCTACGAGCAGTACTTC.

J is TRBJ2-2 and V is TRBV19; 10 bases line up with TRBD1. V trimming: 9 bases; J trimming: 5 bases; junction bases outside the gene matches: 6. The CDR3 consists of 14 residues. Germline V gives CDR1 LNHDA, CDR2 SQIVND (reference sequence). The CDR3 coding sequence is TGTGCCAGCAGCTCGGGACAGGGGACCGGGGAGCTGTTTTTT. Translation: CASSSGQGTGELFF.

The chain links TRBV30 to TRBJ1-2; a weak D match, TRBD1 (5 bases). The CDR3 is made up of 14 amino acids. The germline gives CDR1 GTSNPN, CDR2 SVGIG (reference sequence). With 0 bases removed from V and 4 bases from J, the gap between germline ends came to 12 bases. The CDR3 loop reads CAWSVHTGVYGYTF. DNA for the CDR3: TGTGCCTGGAGTGTACACACAGGCGTCTATGGCTACACCTTC.

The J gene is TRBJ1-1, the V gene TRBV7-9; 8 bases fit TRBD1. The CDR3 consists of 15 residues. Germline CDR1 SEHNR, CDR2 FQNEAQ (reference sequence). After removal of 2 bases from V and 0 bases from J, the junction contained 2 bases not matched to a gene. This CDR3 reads CASSLQGAVNTEAFF. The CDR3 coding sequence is TGTGCCAGCAGCTTACAGGGGGCGGTGAACACTGAAGCTTTCTTT.

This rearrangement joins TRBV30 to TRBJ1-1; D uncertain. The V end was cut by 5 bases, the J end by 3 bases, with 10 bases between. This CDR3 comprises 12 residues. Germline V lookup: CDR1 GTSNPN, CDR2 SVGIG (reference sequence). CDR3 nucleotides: TGTGCCTGGGGGCTACGGGACACTGAAGCTTTCTTT. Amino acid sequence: CAWGLRDTEAFF.

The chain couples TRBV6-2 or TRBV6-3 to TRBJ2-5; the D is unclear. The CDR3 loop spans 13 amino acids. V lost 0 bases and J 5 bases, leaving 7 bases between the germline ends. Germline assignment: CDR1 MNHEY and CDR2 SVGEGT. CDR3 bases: TGTGCCAGCAGTTACTCACGGTTGGAGACCCAGTACTTC. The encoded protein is CASSYSRLETQYF.

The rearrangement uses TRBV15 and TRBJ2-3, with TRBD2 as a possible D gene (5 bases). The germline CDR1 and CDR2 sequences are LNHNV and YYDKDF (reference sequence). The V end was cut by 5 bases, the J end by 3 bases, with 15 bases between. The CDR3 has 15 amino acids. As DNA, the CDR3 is TGTGCCACCAGCCGACGGCGGGTGGGAACAGATACGCAGTATTTT. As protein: CATSRRRVGTDTQYF.

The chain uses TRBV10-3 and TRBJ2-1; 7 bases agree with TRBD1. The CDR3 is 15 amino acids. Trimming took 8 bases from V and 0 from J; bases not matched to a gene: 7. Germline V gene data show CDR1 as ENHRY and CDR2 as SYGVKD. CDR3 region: CAIGLQGSSYNEQFF. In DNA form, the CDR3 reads TGTGCCATCGGTCTACAGGGGTCCTCCTACAATGAGCAGTTCTTC.

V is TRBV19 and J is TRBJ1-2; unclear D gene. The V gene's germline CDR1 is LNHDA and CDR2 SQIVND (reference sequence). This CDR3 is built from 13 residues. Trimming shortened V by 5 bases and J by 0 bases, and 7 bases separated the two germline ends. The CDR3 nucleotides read TGTGCCAGTAGTTCGGCGGCTAACTATGGCTACACCTTC. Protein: CASSSAANYGYTF.

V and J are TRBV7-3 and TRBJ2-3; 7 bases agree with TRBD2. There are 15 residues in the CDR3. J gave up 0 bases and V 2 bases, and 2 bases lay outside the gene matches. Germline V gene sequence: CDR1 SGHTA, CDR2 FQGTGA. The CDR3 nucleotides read TGTGCCAGCAGCTTACTAGCGGCAAGCACAGATACGCAGTATTTT. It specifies CASSLLAASTDTQYF. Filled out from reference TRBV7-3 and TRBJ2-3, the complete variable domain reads GAGVSQTPSNKVTEKGKYVELRCDPISGHTALYWYRQSLGQGPEFLIYFQGTGAADDSGLPNDRFFAVRPEGSVSTLKIQRTERGDSAVYLCASSLLAASTDTQYFGPGTRLTVL.

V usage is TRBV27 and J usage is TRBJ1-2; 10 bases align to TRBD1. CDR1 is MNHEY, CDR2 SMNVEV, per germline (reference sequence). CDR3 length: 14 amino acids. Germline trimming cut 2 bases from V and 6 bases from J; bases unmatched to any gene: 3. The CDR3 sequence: CASSLRDRGHGYTF. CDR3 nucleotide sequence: TGTGCCAGCAGTTTACGGGACAGGGGACATGGCTACACCTTC.

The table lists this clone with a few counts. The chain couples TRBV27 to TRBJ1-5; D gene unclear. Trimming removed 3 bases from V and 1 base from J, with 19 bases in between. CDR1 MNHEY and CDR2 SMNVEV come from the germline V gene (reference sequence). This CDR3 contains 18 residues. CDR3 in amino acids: CASSLRRPRSRSNQPQHF. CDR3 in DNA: TGTGCCAGCAGTTTGAGGCGGCCGCGATCTAGGAGCAATCAGCCCCAGCATTTT.

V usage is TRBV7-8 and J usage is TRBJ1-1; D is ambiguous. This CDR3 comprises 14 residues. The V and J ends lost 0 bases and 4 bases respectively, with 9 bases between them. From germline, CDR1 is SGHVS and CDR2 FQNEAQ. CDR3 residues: CASSLALPSTEAFF. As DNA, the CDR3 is TGTGCCAGCAGCTTAGCCCTCCCCAGCACTGAAGCTTTCTTT.

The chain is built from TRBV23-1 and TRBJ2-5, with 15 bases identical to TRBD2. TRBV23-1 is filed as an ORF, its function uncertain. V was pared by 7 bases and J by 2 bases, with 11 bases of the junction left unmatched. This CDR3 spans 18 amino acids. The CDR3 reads CASKFEGLAGGLQETQYF. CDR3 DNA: TGCGCCAGCAAGTTCGAAGGACTAGCGGGGGGGTTACAAGAGACCCAGTACTTC.

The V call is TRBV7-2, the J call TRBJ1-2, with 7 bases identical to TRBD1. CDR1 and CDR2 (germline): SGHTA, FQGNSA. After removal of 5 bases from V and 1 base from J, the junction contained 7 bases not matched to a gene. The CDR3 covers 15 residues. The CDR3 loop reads CASSARQGHNYGYTF. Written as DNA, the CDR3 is TGTGCCAGCAGCGCTCGACAGGGTCATAACTATGGCTACACCTTC.

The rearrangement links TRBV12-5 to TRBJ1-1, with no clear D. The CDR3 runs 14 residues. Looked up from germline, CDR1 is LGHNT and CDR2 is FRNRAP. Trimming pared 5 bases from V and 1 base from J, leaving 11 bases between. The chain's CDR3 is CASGPAEWNTEAFF. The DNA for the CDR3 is TGTGCTAGTGGTCCCGCCGAGTGGAACACTGAAGCTTTCTTT.

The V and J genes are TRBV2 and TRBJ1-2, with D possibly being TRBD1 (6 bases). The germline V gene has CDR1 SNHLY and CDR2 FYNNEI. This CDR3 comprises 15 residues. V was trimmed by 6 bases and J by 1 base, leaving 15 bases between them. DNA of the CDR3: TGTGCCAGCAGGAGAGGTGGACAGAATAACTATGGCTACACCTTC. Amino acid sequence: CASRRGGQNNYGYTF.

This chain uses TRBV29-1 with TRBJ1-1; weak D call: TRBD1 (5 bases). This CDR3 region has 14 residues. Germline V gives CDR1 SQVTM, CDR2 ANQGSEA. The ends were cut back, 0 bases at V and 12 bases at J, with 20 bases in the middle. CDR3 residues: CSVEDEEGRPLSFF. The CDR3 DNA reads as TGCAGCGTTGAAGATGAGGAGGGACGGCCTTTGTCTTTCTTT.

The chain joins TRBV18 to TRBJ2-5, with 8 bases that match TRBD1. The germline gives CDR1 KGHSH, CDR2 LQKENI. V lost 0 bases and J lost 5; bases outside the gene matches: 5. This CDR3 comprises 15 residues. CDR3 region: CASSPPGYRGETQYF. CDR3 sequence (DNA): TGTGCCAGCTCACCACCAGGCTACAGGGGGGAGACCCAGTACTTC. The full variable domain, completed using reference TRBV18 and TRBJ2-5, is NAGVMQNPRHLVRRRGQEARLRCSPMKGHSHVYWYRQLPEEGLKFMVYLQKENIIDESGMPKERFSAEFPKEGPSILRIQQVVRGDSAAYFCASSPPGYRGETQYFGPGTRLLVL.

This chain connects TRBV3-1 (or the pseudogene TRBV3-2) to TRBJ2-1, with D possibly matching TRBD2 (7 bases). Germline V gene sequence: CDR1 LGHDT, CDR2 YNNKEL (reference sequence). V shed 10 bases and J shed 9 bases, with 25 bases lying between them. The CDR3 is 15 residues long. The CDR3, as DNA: TGTGCCACCTCACCCTTGAGGGGGGGCCGGGGTGAGCAGTTCTTC. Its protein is CATSPLRGGRGEQFF.

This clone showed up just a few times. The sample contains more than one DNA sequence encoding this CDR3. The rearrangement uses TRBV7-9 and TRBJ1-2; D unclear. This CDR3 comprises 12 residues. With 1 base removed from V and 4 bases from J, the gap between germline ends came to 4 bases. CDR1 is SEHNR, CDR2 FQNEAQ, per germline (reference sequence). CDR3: CASSLGGYGYTF. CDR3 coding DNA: TGTGCCAGCAGCTTAGGAGGCTATGGCTACACCTTC.

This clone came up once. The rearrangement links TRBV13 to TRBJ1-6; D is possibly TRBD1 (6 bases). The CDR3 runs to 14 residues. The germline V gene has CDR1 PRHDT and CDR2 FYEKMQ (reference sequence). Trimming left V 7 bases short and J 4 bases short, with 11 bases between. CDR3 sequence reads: CASTIDRYNSPLHF. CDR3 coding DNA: TGTGCCAGCACCATCGACAGGTATAATTCACCCCTCCACTTT.